The rows below give T cell receptor beta chains drawn from one sample of a study of T cell repertoires in cytomegalovirus infection. From the reads, TCRdb called clonotypes with MiXCR, one entry per CDR3 protein. The sample has approximately 700,000 distinct CDR3 sequences; 35% to 40% are singletons. Specimen: PBMCs. All receptors derive from a human donor in good health (CMV status not recorded). Some clones in this sample may be carry-over from other donors' samples. CDR3s include the opening cysteine and the closing phenylalanine or tryptophan. A D gene is named only where the DNA matches it firmly. Some rows mark clone size as missing; the rest say once, few, many or name a class of expanded clone.

D gene: TRBD2
V gene: TRBV5-5
CDR3 length: 16
J gene: TRBJ2-7
clone size: once
CDR3 protein: CASSLVRGGGGGEQYF
CDR3 DNA: TGTGCCAGCAGCTTGGTGCGGGGGGGAGGGGGAGGAGAGCAGTACTTC

D gene: NA
V gene: TRBV6-2/TRBV6-3
CDR3 length: 16
J gene: TRBJ2-5
clone size: NA
CDR3 protein: CASSYSGGVIGETQYF
CDR3 DNA: TGTGCCAGCAGTTACTCGGGGGGCGTAATTGGAGAGACCCAGTACTTC

D gene: NA
V gene: TRBV7-8
CDR3 length: 11
J gene: TRBJ2-2
clone size: many
CDR3 protein: CASSFLGELFF
CDR3 DNA: TGTGCCAGCAGCTTCCTTGGGGAGCTGTTTTTT

D gene: NA
V gene: TRBV11-3
CDR3 length: 13
J gene: TRBJ2-2
clone size: few
CDR3 protein: CASSLHSTGELFF
CDR3 DNA: TGTGCCAGCAGCTTACATAGCACCGGGGAGCTGTTTTTT

D gene: NA
V gene: TRBV6-1
CDR3 length: 15
J gene: TRBJ2-2
clone size: many
CDR3 protein: CASSEAGIGTGELFF
CDR3 DNA: TGTGCCAGCAGTGAAGCGGGTATAGGGACCGGGGAGCTGTTTTTT

D gene: NA
V gene: TRBV20-1
CDR3 length: 15
J gene: TRBJ1-5
clone size: few
CDR3 protein: CSAGPIGDSNQPQHF
CDR3 DNA: TGCAGTGCTGGTCCTATTGGGGATTCCAATCAGCCCCAGCATTTT

D gene: TRBD1
V gene: TRBV7-9
CDR3 length: 16
J gene: TRBJ1-4
clone size: NA
CDR3 protein: CASSLALTGGDEKLFF
CDR3 DNA: TGTGCCAGCAGCTTAGCGCTGACAGGGGGGGACGAAAAACTGTTTTTT

D gene: TRBD1
V gene: TRBV6-6
CDR3 length: 15
J gene: TRBJ1-5
clone size: NA
CDR3 protein: CASIRDSYSNQPQHF
CDR3 DNA: TGTGCCAGCATCCGGGACAGCTATAGCAATCAGCCCCAGCATTTT

D gene: NA
V gene: TRBV7-8
CDR3 length: 16
J gene: TRBJ1-5
clone size: NA
CDR3 protein: CASSLGTVHSNQPQHF
CDR3 DNA: TGTGCCAGCAGCTTAGGGACTGTCCATAGCAATCAGCCCCAGCATTTT

D gene: NA
V gene: TRBV7-6
CDR3 length: 14
J gene: TRBJ2-5
clone size: few
CDR3 protein: CASSLGSVQETQYF
CDR3 DNA: TGTGCCAGCAGCTTAGGTAGCGTACAAGAGACCCAGTACTTC

D gene: NA
V gene: TRBV12-3/TRBV12-4
CDR3 length: 13
J gene: TRBJ2-7
clone size: many
CDR3 protein: CASTNTGPYEQYF
CDR3 DNA: TGTGCCAGCACCAACACGGGACCCTACGAGCAGTACTTC

D gene: TRBD2
V gene: TRBV29-1
CDR3 length: 15
J gene: TRBJ2-1
clone size: NA
CDR3 protein: CSVEVGRGTYNEQFF
CDR3 DNA: TGCAGCGTTGAGGTAGGGCGGGGGACCTACAATGAGCAGTTCTTC

D gene: NA
V gene: TRBV27
CDR3 length: 14
J gene: TRBJ1-2
clone size: NA
CDR3 protein: CASSPDLPNYGYTF
CDR3 DNA: TGTGCCAGCAGCCCGGACTTACCTAACTATGGCTACACCTTC

D gene: NA
V gene: TRBV12-3/TRBV12-4
CDR3 length: 13
J gene: TRBJ2-7
clone size: few
CDR3 protein: CASSLGGFGEQYF
CDR3 DNA: TGTGCCAGCAGTTTGGGGGGTTTTGGCGAGCAGTACTTC

D gene: NA
V gene: TRBV28
CDR3 length: 16
J gene: TRBJ2-1
clone size: NA
CDR3 protein: CASRAGYRSSYNEQFF
CDR3 DNA: TGTGCCAGCAGGGCTGGTTACAGGAGCTCCTACAATGAGCAGTTCTTC

D gene: NA
V gene: TRBV27
CDR3 length: 15
J gene: TRBJ2-7
clone size: NA
CDR3 protein: CASWGSGGTSYEQYF
CDR3 DNA: TGTGCCAGCTGGGGTAGTGGGGGAACATCCTACGAGCAGTACTTC

D gene: NA
V gene: TRBV28
CDR3 length: 15
J gene: TRBJ1-5
clone size: once
CDR3 protein: CASSFGGAGDQPQHF
CDR3 DNA: TGTGCCAGCAGTTTCGGCGGGGCCGGGGATCAGCCCCAGCATTTT

D gene: TRBD1
V gene: TRBV2
CDR3 length: 15
J gene: TRBJ2-6
clone size: NA
CDR3 protein: CASTHRGSGANVLTF
CDR3 DNA: TGTGCCAGTACTCACAGGGGATCCGGGGCCAACGTCCTGACTTTC

D gene: TRBD1
V gene: TRBV15
CDR3 length: 13
J gene: TRBJ2-7
clone size: NA
CDR3 protein: CATSRDYRDSRYF
CDR3 DNA: TGTGCCACCAGCAGAGATTATAGGGACAGCCGGTACTTC

D gene: TRBD2
V gene: TRBV20-1
CDR3 length: 15
J gene: TRBJ2-7
clone size: few
CDR3 protein: CSARALAGGAYEQYF
CDR3 DNA: TGCAGTGCTAGAGCACTAGCGGGGGGTGCCTACGAGCAGTACTTC

D gene: TRBD2
V gene: TRBV6-1
CDR3 length: 15
J gene: TRBJ2-5
clone size: NA
CDR3 protein: CASSVLGLAGETQYF
CDR3 DNA: TGTGCCAGCTCGGTCCTGGGACTAGCCGGGGAGACCCAGTACTTC

D gene: NA
V gene: TRBV7-6
CDR3 length: 14
J gene: TRBJ2-3
clone size: few
CDR3 protein: CASSLVGGSDTQYF
CDR3 DNA: TGTGCCAGCAGCTTAGTCGGGGGATCAGATACGCAGTATTTT

D gene: NA
V gene: TRBV12-3/TRBV12-4
CDR3 length: 13
J gene: TRBJ2-1
clone size: NA
CDR3 protein: CASCQWSYNEQFF
CDR3 DNA: TGTGCCAGCTGCCAGTGGTCCTACAATGAGCAGTTCTTC

D gene: NA
V gene: TRBV28
CDR3 length: 15
J gene: TRBJ1-4
clone size: NA
CDR3 protein: CASRGGTAGAEKLFF
CDR3 DNA: TGTGCCAGCAGGGGGGGGACCGCGGGTGCGGAAAAACTGTTTTTT

D gene: NA
V gene: TRBV4-1
CDR3 length: 15
J gene: TRBJ1-5
clone size: few
CDR3 protein: CASSQGGNRDQPQHF
CDR3 DNA: TGCGCCAGCAGCCAAGGGGGCAACAGGGATCAGCCCCAGCATTTT

D gene: TRBD1
V gene: TRBV12-3/TRBV12-4
CDR3 length: 15
J gene: TRBJ2-7
clone size: many
CDR3 protein: CASSFGPGGYDEQYF
CDR3 DNA: TGTGCCAGCAGTTTTGGACCAGGGGGCTACGACGAGCAGTACTTC

D gene: NA
V gene: TRBV7-2
CDR3 length: 15
J gene: TRBJ2-7
clone size: few
CDR3 protein: CASSQNGHPGDEQYF
CDR3 DNA: TGTGCCAGCAGCCAGAACGGACACCCCGGCGACGAGCAGTACTTC

D gene: TRBD2
V gene: TRBV10-3
CDR3 length: 14
J gene: TRBJ2-3
clone size: few
CDR3 protein: CAISDSGGTDTQYF
CDR3 DNA: TGTGCCATCAGTGACTCCGGGGGGACAGATACGCAGTATTTT

D gene: NA
V gene: TRBV6-2/TRBV6-3
CDR3 length: 15
J gene: TRBJ1-1
clone size: NA
CDR3 protein: CASSYLRQGTPEAFF
CDR3 DNA: TGTGCCAGCAGTTACCTACGCCAAGGAACTCCTGAAGCTTTCTTT

D gene: TRBD2
V gene: TRBV7-2
CDR3 length: 18
J gene: TRBJ2-1
clone size: NA
CDR3 protein: CASSLRGLAGGPYNEQFF
CDR3 DNA: TGTGCCAGCAGCTTGAGGGGACTAGCGGGAGGACCCTACAATGAGCAGTTCTTC

D gene: NA
V gene: TRBV2
CDR3 length: 13
J gene: TRBJ1-2
clone size: NA
CDR3 protein: CASSEARGEAYTF
CDR3 DNA: TGTGCCAGCAGTGAAGCACGGGGAGAGGCCTACACCTTC

D gene: TRBD1
V gene: TRBV27
CDR3 length: 13
J gene: TRBJ1-2
clone size: NA
CDR3 protein: CASSSQTGRGYTF
CDR3 DNA: TGTGCCAGCAGTTCCCAGACAGGGAGGGGCTACACCTTC

D gene: TRBD2
V gene: TRBV10-3
CDR3 length: 17
J gene: TRBJ2-1
clone size: NA
CDR3 protein: CAISSYVAGDSYNEQFF
CDR3 DNA: TGTGCCATCAGCTCTTATGTAGCGGGAGACTCCTACAATGAGCAGTTCTTC

D gene: TRBD1
V gene: TRBV6-1
CDR3 length: 16
J gene: TRBJ2-2
clone size: many
CDR3 protein: CASSVSGTGSTGELFF
CDR3 DNA: TGTGCCAGCAGTGTATCCGGGACAGGGAGCACCGGGGAGCTGTTTTTT

D gene: NA
V gene: TRBV6-5
CDR3 length: 14
J gene: TRBJ2-7
clone size: NA
CDR3 protein: CASRLSAASYEQYF
CDR3 DNA: TGTGCCAGCAGACTCTCGGCGGCCTCCTACGAGCAGTACTTC

D gene: TRBD1
V gene: TRBV28
CDR3 length: 15
J gene: TRBJ2-7
clone size: few
CDR3 protein: CASSFVSGGFYEQYF
CDR3 DNA: TGTGCCAGCAGTTTTGTTTCAGGGGGCTTTTACGAGCAGTACTTC

D gene: TRBD1
V gene: TRBV6-1
CDR3 length: 13
J gene: TRBJ1-2
clone size: NA
CDR3 protein: CATSGGFNYGYTF
CDR3 DNA: TGTGCCACATCAGGGGGCTTTAACTATGGCTACACCTTC

D gene: NA
V gene: TRBV2
CDR3 length: 14
J gene: TRBJ1-5
clone size: few
CDR3 protein: CASPRRRGFQPQHF
CDR3 DNA: TGTGCCAGTCCTCGTAGGAGGGGATTTCAGCCCCAGCATTTT

D gene: TRBD2
V gene: TRBV7-8
CDR3 length: 13
J gene: TRBJ2-1
clone size: few
CDR3 protein: CASRQTSGGEQFF
CDR3 DNA: TGTGCCAGCAGACAGACTAGCGGAGGAGAGCAGTTCTTC

D gene: NA
V gene: TRBV12-3/TRBV12-4
CDR3 length: 15
J gene: TRBJ1-1
clone size: NA
CDR3 protein: CASNIPGKGSTEALF
CDR3 DNA: TGTGCCAGCAATATACCCGGGAAAGGGAGCACTGAAGCTTTATTT

D gene: NA
V gene: TRBV6-2/TRBV6-3
CDR3 length: 14
J gene: TRBJ1-1
clone size: few
CDR3 protein: CASSQPASWTEAFF
CDR3 DNA: TGTGCCAGCAGTCAACCAGCGTCGTGGACTGAAGCTTTCTTT

D gene: NA
V gene: TRBV20-1
CDR3 length: 16
J gene: TRBJ1-1
clone size: many
CDR3 protein: CSARNPSAGLNTEAFF
CDR3 DNA: TGCAGTGCTAGAAACCCCTCTGCAGGCCTGAACACTGAAGCTTTCTTT

D gene: NA
V gene: TRBV7-2
CDR3 length: 15
J gene: TRBJ2-4
clone size: NA
CDR3 protein: CASSLSQVAKNIQYF
CDR3 DNA: TGTGCCAGCAGCTTAAGTCAGGTAGCCAAAAACATTCAGTACTTC

D gene: NA
V gene: TRBV6-1
CDR3 length: 13
J gene: TRBJ1-5
clone size: NA
CDR3 protein: CASSENRDQPQHF
CDR3 DNA: TGTGCCAGCAGTGAGAACAGGGATCAGCCCCAGCATTTT

D gene: NA
V gene: TRBV6-6
CDR3 length: 11
J gene: TRBJ1-2
clone size: NA
CDR3 protein: CASSYFRGYTF
CDR3 DNA: TGTGCCAGCAGTTACTTCCGGGGCTACACCTTC

D gene: NA
V gene: TRBV19
CDR3 length: 14
J gene: TRBJ2-7
clone size: few
CDR3 protein: CASSLLGDMNEQYF
CDR3 DNA: TGTGCCAGTAGTCTCCTGGGGGATATGAACGAGCAGTACTTC

D gene: NA
V gene: TRBV2
CDR3 length: 14
J gene: TRBJ1-5
clone size: NA
CDR3 protein: CASSWTMSNQPQHF
CDR3 DNA: TGTGCCAGCAGTTGGACGATGAGCAATCAGCCCCAGCATTTT

D gene: TRBD1
V gene: TRBV6-9
CDR3 length: 15
J gene: TRBJ2-7
clone size: NA
CDR3 protein: CASSYSTGGTYEQYF
CDR3 DNA: TGTGCCAGCAGTTATTCGACAGGGGGCACCTACGAGCAGTACTTC

D gene: TRBD2
V gene: TRBV7-8
CDR3 length: 16
J gene: TRBJ2-1
clone size: few
CDR3 protein: CASSPSSSGRSNEQFF
CDR3 DNA: TGTGCCAGCAGCCCCTCGAGTAGCGGGAGATCAAATGAGCAGTTCTTC

D gene: TRBD1
V gene: TRBV10-3
CDR3 length: 14
J gene: TRBJ2-2
clone size: NA
CDR3 protein: CAIRGTGSTGELFF
CDR3 DNA: TGTGCCATCCGAGGGACAGGGAGCACCGGGGAGCTGTTTTTT

D gene: NA
V gene: TRBV7-4
CDR3 length: 15
J gene: TRBJ2-3
clone size: once
CDR3 protein: CASSLGQIFTDTQYF
CDR3 DNA: TGTGCCAGCAGCTTAGGACAAATATTCACAGATACGCAGTATTTT

D gene: NA
V gene: TRBV28
CDR3 length: 15
J gene: TRBJ2-1
clone size: NA
CDR3 protein: CASSLDALSYNEQFF
CDR3 DNA: TGTGCCAGCAGTTTAGATGCGCTGTCCTACAATGAGCAGTTCTTC

D gene: NA
V gene: TRBV7-6
CDR3 length: 13
J gene: TRBJ1-5
clone size: NA
CDR3 protein: CASSSPPEGAQHF
CDR3 DNA: TGTGCCAGCAGCTCCCCCCCTGAGGGAGCCCAGCATTTT

D gene: TRBD2
V gene: TRBV11-3
CDR3 length: 16
J gene: TRBJ2-2
clone size: NA
CDR3 protein: CASSLALAGGTGELFF
CDR3 DNA: TGTGCCAGCAGCTTAGCCCTAGCGGGGGGAACCGGGGAGCTGTTTTTT

D gene: TRBD2
V gene: TRBV7-9
CDR3 length: 15
J gene: TRBJ2-7
clone size: few
CDR3 protein: CASSPTSGSIHEQYF
CDR3 DNA: TGTGCCAGCAGCCCAACTAGCGGGAGTATCCACGAGCAGTACTTC